The entry below gives a single T cell receptor beta chain sequence along with its context. Its target is unknown. CDR1 is SGHRS and CDR2 is YFSETQ in the germline V gene. The CDR3 runs to 15 residues. V shed 4 bases, J shed 6 bases, and the junction held 9 bases outside the gene matches. This entry is derived from a study of cytomegalovirus exposure and HLA in healthy donors. Study in general: Membership in the Caucasian-associated ancestry cluster was found for around four fifths of 300 to 400 genotyped donors. The study's findings and limits: A later analysis found TCR association rates differed by HLA locus, highest for DRB1 and lowest for HLA-C.

PCR was performed using 60 Vbeta and 13 Jbeta primers. Assay used: immunoSEQ multiplex PCR; TCRdb lists only in-frame clones, some missing. The sample has 100,000 to 150,000 clones, approximately 81% seen once. J is TRBJ2-7 and V is TRBV5-1; 11 bases fit TRBD2. Sequencing was carried out using PBMCs. The source is a man aged 18 to 30 in good health and CMV-seronegative. CDR3 DNA: TGCGCCAGCAGCCTATCACTAGCGGGAGAAATCGAGCAGTACTTC. Its protein is CASSLSLAGEIEQYF.